The T cell receptor beta chain under discussion was sequenced for a study of blood T cell repertoires in COVID-19. Study background: Collection of acute and convalescent COVID-19 samples took place in the United States, Italy and Spain. Sources were T cells, B-cell-depleted T cells, or PBMCs; the material itself was cDNA or gDNA.

This CDR3 is built from 13 residues. J lost 10 bases, V lost 5 bases, and 7 bases had no gene match. CDR1 and CDR2 (germline): SGHVS, FQNEAQ. Repertoires were generated with immunoSEQ multiplex PCR, while TCRdb's copy carries only in-frame clones and drops some. The data hold 60,000 to 90,000 clones, with about 73% observed a single time. V usage is TRBV7-8 and J usage is TRBJ2-1; the match to TRBD2 covers 8 bases. Sequencing input: peripheral blood. This sequence was found in a man aged 60-69 years with acute or convalescent COVID-19. This CDR3 is CASSRSRGGEQFF. CDR3 bases: TGTGCCAGCAGCCGATCTCGGGGGGGAGAGCAGTTCTTC. The full variable domain, completed using reference TRBV7-8 and TRBJ2-1, is GAGVSQSPRYKVAKRGQDVALRCDPISGHVSLFWYQQALGQGPEFLTYFQNEAQLDKSGLPSDRFFAERPEGSVSTLKIQRTQQEDSAVYLCASSRSRGGEQFFGPGTRLTVL.